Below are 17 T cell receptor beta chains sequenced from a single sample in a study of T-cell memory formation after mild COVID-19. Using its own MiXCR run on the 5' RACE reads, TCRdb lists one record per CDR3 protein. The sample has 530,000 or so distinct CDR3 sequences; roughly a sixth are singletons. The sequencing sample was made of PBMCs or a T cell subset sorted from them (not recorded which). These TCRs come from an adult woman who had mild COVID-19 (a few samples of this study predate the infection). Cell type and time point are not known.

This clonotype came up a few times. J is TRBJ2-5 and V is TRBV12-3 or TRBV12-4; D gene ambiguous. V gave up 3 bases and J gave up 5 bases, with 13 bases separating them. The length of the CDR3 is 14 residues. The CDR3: CASSFSDGWETQYF. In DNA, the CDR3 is TGTGCCAGCAGTTTTTCGGACGGATGGGAGACCCAGTACTTC.

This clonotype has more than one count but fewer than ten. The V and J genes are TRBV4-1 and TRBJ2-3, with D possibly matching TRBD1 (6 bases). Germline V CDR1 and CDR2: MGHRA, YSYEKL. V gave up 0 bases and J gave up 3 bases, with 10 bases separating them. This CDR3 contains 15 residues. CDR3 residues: CASSQDGQGTDTQYF. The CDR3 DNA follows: TGCGCCAGCAGCCAAGATGGGCAGGGGACAGATACGCAGTATTTT.

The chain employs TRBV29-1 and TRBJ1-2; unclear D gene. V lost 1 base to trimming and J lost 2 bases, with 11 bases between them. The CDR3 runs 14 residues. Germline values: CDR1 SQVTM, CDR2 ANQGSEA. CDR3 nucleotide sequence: TGCAGCGTTGAAGTTGGCCAGACCAACTATGGCTACACCTTC. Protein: CSVEVGQTNYGYTF. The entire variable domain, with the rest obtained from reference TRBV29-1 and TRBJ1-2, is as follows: SAVISQKPSRDICQRGTSLTIQCQVDSQVTMMFWYRQQPGQSLTLIATANQGSEATYESGFVIDKFPISRPNLTFSTLTVSNMSPEDSSIYLCSVEVGQTNYGYTFGSGTRLTVV.

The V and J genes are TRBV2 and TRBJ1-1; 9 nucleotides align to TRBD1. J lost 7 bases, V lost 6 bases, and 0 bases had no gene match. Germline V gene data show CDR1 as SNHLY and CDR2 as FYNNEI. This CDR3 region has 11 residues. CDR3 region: CASRGQGEAFF. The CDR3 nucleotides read TGTGCCAGCAGGGGACAGGGTGAAGCTTTCTTT.

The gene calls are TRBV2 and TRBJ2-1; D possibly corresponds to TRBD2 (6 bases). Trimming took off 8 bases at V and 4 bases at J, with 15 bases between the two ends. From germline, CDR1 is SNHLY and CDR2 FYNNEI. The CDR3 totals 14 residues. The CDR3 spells CASLKLGGYNEQFF. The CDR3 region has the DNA TGTGCCAGCCTAAAGTTGGGGGGATACAATGAGCAGTTCTTC.

CDR3 sequence (DNA): TGCGCCAGCAGCCCCCAAATGACAGGCAAGGGCTATGGCTACACCTTC. Translation gives CASSPQMTGKGYGYTF. The chain carries TRBV4-1 and TRBJ1-2, with TRBD1 as a possible D gene (6 bases). Deletions cut 4 bases from V and 4 bases from J, with 19 bases between. This CDR3 contains 16 residues. Germline V CDR1 and CDR2: MGHRA, YSYEKL.

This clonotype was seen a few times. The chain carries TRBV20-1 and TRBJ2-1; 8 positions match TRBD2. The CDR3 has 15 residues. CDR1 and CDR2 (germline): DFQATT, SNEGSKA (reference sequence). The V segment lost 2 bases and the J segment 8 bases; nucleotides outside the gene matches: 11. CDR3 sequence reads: CSARSASGSVDEQFF. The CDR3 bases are TGCAGTGCTAGAAGCGCCAGCGGGAGCGTCGATGAGCAGTTCTTC.

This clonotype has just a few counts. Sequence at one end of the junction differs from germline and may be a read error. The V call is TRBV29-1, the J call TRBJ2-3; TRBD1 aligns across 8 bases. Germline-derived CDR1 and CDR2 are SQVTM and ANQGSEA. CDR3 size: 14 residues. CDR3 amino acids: CSVEGTGLPDTQYF. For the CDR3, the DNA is TGCAGCGTCGAAGGGACAGGTCTCCCAGATACGCAGTATTTT.

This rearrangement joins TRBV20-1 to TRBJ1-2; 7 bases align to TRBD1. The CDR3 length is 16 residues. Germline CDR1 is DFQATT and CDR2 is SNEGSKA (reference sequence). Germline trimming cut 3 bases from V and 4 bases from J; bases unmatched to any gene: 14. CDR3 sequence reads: CSASGGHRGDGYGYTF. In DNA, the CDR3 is TGCAGTGCTAGTGGGGGACACAGGGGCGACGGCTATGGCTACACCTTC.

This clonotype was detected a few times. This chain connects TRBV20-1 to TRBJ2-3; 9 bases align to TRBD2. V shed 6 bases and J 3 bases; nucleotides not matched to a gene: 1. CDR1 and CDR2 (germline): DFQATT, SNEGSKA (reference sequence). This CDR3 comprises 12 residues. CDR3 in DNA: TGCAGTGCGCGGGAGGGAACAGATACGCAGTATTTT. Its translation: CSAREGTDTQYF.

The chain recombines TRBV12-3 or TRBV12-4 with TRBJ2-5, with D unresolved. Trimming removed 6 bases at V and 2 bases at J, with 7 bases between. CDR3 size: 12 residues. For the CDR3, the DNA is TGTGCCAGCAGAAGACTTCAAGAGACCCAGTACTTC. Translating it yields CASRRLQETQYF.

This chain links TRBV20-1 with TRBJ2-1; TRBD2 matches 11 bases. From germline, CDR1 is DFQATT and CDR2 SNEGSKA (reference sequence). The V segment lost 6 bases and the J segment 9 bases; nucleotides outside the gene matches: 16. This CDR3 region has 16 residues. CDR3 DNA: TGCAGTGCGATAAAGGGACTAGCGGTAACCTTCAGTGAGCAGTTCTTC. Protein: CSAIKGLAVTFSEQFF.

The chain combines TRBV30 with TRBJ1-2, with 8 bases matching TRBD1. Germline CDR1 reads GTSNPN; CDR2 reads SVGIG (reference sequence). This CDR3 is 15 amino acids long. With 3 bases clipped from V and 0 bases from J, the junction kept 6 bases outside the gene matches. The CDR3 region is CAWRMGQATNYGYTF. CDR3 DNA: TGTGCCTGGAGAATGGGACAGGCCACTAACTATGGCTACACCTTC.

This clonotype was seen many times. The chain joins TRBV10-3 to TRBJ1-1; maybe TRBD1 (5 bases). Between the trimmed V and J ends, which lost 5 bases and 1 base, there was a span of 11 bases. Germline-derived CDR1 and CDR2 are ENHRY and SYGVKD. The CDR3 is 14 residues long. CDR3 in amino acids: CAISSAGGNTEAFF. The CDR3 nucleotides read TGTGCCATCAGTTCCGCCGGGGGGAACACTGAAGCTTTCTTT.

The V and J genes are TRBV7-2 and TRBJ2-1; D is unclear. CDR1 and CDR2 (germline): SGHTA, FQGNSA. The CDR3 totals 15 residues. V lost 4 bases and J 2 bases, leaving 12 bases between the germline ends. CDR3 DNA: TGTGCCAGCAGCTCCCCTTATGGGGCCTACAATGAGCAGTTCTTC. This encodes CASSSPYGAYNEQFF.

CDR3 in amino acids: CASSYGGAYSNEQFF. In DNA, the CDR3 is TGTGCCAGCAGTTATGGGGGGGCCTACAGCAATGAGCAGTTCTTC. This chain joins TRBV6-5 and TRBJ2-1, with D possibly matching TRBD2 (7 bases). CDR1 and CDR2 from the germline V gene are MNHEY and SVGAGI. The CDR3 covers 15 residues. The V gene lost 3 bases and the J gene lost 6 bases, with 15 bases spanning the gap.

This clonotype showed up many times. The CDR3 is CASRSGGTGELFF. In DNA form, the CDR3 reads TGTGCCAGCAGAAGCGGGGGAACCGGGGAGCTGTTTTTT. This sequence joins TRBV12-3 or TRBV12-4 and TRBJ2-2; TRBD2 agrees at 8 bases. This CDR3 has 13 residues. The V and J ends lost 6 bases and 5 bases, in that order; junction bases with no gene match: 2.